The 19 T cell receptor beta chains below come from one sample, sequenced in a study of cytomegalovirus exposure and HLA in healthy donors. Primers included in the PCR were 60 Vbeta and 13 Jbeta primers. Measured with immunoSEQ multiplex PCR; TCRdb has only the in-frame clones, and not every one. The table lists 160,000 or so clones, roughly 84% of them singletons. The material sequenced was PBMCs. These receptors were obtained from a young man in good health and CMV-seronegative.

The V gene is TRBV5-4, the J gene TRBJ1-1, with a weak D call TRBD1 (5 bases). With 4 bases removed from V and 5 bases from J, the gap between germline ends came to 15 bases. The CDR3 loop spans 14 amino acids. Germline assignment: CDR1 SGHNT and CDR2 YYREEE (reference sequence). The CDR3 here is CASSAGGFGTEAFF. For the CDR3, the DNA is TGTGCCAGCAGCGCGGGGGGATTTGGGACTGAAGCTTTCTTT.

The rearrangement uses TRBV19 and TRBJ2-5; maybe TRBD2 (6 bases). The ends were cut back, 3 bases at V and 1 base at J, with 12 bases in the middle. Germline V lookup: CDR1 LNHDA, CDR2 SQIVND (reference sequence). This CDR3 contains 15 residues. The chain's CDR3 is CASSMWLAIQETQYF. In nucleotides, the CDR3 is TGTGCCAGTAGTATGTGGCTAGCGATCCAAGAGACCCAGTACTTC.

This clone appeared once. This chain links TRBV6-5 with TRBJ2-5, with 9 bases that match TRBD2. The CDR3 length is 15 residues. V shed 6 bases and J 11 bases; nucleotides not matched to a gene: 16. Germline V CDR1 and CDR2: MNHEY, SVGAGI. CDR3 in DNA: TGTGCCAGCAGCCCATCTAGCGGGGTTACGAGGGAGCAGTACTTC. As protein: CASSPSSGVTREQYF.

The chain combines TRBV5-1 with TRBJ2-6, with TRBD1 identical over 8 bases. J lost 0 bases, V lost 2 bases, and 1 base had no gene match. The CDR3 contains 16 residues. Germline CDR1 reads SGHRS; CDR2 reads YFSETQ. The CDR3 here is CASSFGQGSGANVLTF. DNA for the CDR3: TGCGCCAGCAGCTTCGGACAGGGCTCTGGGGCCAACGTCCTGACTTTC.

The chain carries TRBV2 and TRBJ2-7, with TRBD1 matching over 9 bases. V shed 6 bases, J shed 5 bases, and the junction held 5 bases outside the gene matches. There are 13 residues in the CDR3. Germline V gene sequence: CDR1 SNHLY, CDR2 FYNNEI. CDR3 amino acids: CASRKTGGNEQYF. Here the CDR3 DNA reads TGTGCCAGCAGAAAGACAGGGGGGAACGAGCAGTACTTC. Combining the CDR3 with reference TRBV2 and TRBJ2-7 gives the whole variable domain EPEVTQTPSHQVTQMGQEVILRCVPISNHLYFYWYRQILGQKVEFLVSFYNNEISEKSEIFDDQFSVERPDGSNFTLKIRSTKLEDSAMYFCASRKTGGNEQYFGPGTRLTVT.

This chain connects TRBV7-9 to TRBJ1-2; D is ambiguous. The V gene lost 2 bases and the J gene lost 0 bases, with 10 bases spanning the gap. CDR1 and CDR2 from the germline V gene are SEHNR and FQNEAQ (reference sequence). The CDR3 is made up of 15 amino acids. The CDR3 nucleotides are TGTGCCAGCAGCTTATCGGCGGTAACTAACTATGGCTACACCTTC. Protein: CASSLSAVTNYGYTF.

The CDR3 protein is CASSFGRRDTQYF. The CDR3 nucleotides are TGTGCCAGCAGTTTCGGACGGAGGGATACGCAGTATTTT. The chain carries TRBV6-6 and TRBJ2-3, with a weak D call TRBD2 (5 bases). Between the trimmed V and J ends, which lost 4 bases and 6 bases, there was a span of 11 bases. The CDR3 spans 13 residues. CDR1 is MNHNY and CDR2 is SVGAGI in the germline V gene (reference sequence).

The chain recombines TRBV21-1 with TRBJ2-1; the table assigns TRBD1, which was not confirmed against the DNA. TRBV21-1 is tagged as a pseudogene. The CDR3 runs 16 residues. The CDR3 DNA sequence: TGTGCCAGCAGCACAAGTCCCCGCACACCTTACAATGAGCAGTTCTTC. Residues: CASSTSPRTPYNEQFF.

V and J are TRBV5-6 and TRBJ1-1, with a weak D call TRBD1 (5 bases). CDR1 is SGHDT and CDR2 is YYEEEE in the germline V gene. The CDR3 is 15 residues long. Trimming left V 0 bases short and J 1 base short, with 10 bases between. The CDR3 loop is CASSLDQGWNTEAFF. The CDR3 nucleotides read TGTGCCAGCAGCTTGGATCAGGGTTGGAACACTGAAGCTTTCTTT.

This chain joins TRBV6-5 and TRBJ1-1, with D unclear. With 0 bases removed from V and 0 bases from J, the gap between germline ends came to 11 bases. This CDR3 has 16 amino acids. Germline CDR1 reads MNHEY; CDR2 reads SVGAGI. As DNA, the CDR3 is TGTGCCAGCAGTTACTCGAGTGGAGCCATGAACACTGAAGCTTTCTTT. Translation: CASSYSSGAMNTEAFF.

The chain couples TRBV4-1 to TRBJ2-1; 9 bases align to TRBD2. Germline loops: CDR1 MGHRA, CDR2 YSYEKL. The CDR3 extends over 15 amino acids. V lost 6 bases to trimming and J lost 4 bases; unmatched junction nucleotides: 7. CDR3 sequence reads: CASSNLAGLYNEQFF. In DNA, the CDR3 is TGCGCCAGCAGTAATCTAGCGGGGCTTTACAATGAGCAGTTCTTC.

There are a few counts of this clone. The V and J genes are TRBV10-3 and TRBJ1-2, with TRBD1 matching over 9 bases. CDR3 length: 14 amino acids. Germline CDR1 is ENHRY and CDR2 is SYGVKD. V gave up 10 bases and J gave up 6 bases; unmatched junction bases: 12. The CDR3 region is CATNPRQGEDGYTF. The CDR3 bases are TGTGCCACCAACCCAAGACAGGGGGAAGATGGCTACACCTTC.

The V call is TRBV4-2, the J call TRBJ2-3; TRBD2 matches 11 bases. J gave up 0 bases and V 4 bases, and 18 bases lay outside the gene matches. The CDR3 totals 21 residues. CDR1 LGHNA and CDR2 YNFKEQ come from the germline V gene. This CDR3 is CASSPWRRPGLADSSTDTQYF. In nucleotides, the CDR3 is TGTGCCAGCAGCCCATGGAGACGCCCGGGACTAGCGGACTCTAGCACAGATACGCAGTATTTT.

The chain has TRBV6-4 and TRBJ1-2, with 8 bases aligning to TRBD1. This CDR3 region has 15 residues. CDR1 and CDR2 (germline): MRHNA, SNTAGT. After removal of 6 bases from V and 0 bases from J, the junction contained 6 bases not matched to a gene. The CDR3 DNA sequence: TGTGCCAGCAGGCCCGGGACAGGAACTAACTATGGCTACACCTTC. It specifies CASRPGTGTNYGYTF.

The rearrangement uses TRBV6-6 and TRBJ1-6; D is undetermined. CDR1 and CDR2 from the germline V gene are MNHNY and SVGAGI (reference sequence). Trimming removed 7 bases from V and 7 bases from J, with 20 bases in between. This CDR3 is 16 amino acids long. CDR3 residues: CASIRNAGTGNSPLHF. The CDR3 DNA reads TGTGCCAGCATTAGGAACGCGGGAACGGGAAATTCACCCCTCCACTTT.

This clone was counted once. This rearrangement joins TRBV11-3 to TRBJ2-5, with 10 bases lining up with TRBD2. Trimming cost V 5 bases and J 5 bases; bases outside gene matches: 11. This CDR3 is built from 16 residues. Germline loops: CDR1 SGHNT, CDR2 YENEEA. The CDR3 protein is CASSLAGTSVGETQYF. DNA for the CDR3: TGTGCCAGCAGCCTAGCCGGGACTAGCGTAGGGGAGACCCAGTACTTC.

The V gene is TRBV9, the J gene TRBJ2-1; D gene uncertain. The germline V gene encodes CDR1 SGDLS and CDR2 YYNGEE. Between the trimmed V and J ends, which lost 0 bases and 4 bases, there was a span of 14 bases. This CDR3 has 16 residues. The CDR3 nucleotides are TGTGCCAGCAGCGTAGCCGATCGCGGAAAATACAATGAGCAGTTCTTC. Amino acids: CASSVADRGKYNEQFF. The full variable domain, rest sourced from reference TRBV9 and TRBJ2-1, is DSGVTQTPKHLITATGQRVTLRCSPRSGDLSVYWYQQSLDQGLQFLIQYYNGEERAKGNILERFSAQQFPDLHSELNLSSLELGDSALYFCASSVADRGKYNEQFFGPGTRLTVL.

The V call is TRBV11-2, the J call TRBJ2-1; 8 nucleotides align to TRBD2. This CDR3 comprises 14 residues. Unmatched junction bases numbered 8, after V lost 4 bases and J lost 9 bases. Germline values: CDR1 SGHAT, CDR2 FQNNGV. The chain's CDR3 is CASSSLSGGSEQFF. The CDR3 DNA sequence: TGTGCCAGCAGCTCGCTGAGCGGGGGAAGTGAGCAGTTCTTC.

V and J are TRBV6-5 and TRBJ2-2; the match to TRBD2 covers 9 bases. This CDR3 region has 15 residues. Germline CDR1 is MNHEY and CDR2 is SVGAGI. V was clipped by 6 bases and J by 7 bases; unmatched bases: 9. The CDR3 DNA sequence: TGTGCCAGCAGGGGATTTAGCGGGGGAGGCGGGGAGCTGTTTTTT. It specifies CASRGFSGGGGELFF.